This T cell receptor (beta chain) was obtained from a study of blood T cell repertoires in COVID-19. Study background: Samples representing acute and convalescent COVID-19 were sourced from the United States, Italy and Spain. T cells, B-cell-depleted T cells, or PBMCs provided the cDNA or gDNA that served as material.

The table came from immunoSEQ multiplex PCR; TCRdb's copy has only in-frame clones and leaves some out. The sample consists of 240,000 or so clones, about 88% of them appearing once. Sequenced: peripheral blood. This clonotype was sampled from a woman in her 70s with active or convalescent COVID-19.

CDR3: CATSDFGTSGGAGETQYF. CDR3 sequence (DNA): TGTGCCACCAGTGATTTCGGGACTAGCGGGGGGGCCGGAGAGACCCAGTACTTC. The chain combines TRBV24-1 with TRBJ2-5; 16 bases are a match to TRBD2. This CDR3 spans 18 amino acids. J gave up 4 bases and V 1 base, and 5 bases lay outside the gene matches. CDR1 and CDR2 (germline): KGHDR, SFDVKD.